This T cell receptor beta chain is from a study of T cell repertoires in cytomegalovirus infection. Turning to the study itself: Indicated by public TCR beta signatures were CMV infection and matching HLA type. Overall study findings and caveats: CMV-specific HLA-C-restricted TCR beta clonotypes dominated the ex vivo response. Individuals carrying CMV plus the relevant HLA were identified by cumulative frequency of public TCR beta families.

TCRdb called the reads again in MiXCR, with one record for every CDR3 protein. The table has around 120,000 distinct CDR3 sequences, approximately 9.2% seen once. V lost 7 bases and J lost 0, with 16 bases in between. Per germline, CDR1 MNHNS and CDR2 SASEGT. This CDR3 spans 17 amino acids. Ten or more counts support this clonotype. Antigen specificity is unknown. Sequenced: PBMCs. The origin of this receptor is a human donor in good health (CMV status not recorded). Some clones in this sample may be carry-over from other donors' samples. V usage is TRBV6-1 and J usage is TRBJ2-6, with D unclear. Here the CDR3 reads CASTRRGRNSGANVLTF. The CDR3 nucleotides read TGTGCCAGCACCAGACGTGGACGTAACTCTGGGGCCAACGTCCTGACTTTC.